The 20 T cell receptor beta chains given below trace back to one sample, sequenced in a study of blood T cell repertoires in COVID-19. Produced via immunoSEQ multiplex PCR; TCRdb's table is partial and in-frame only. The sample shows over 100,000 clones, about 89% of them seen only once. Input material: peripheral blood. All receptors come from a human donor with acute or convalescent COVID-19. The donor label of this sample is uncertain.

CDR3 residues: CSATGDKRAGELFF. The DNA of the CDR3 is TGCAGCGCCACTGGGGACAAAAGGGCCGGGGAGCTGTTTTTT. J is TRBJ2-2 and V is TRBV29-1; D is perhaps TRBD1 (6 bases). Germline V gives CDR1 SQVTM, CDR2 ANQGSEA. This CDR3 is built from 14 residues. Trimming pared 7 bases from V and 6 bases from J, leaving 18 bases between.

The chain couples TRBV28 to TRBJ1-2, with 10 bases matching TRBD1. CDR1 and CDR2 from the germline V gene are MDHEN and SYDVKM. With 6 bases clipped from V and 6 bases from J, the junction kept 7 bases outside the gene matches. The CDR3 consists of 14 residues. CDR3 coding DNA: TGTGCCAGCAGCCCGGGACAGGGGATTGATGGCTACACCTTC. It translates to CASSPGQGIDGYTF.

This chain uses TRBV19 with TRBJ2-2; TRBD2 matches 14 bases. The CDR3 spans 17 residues. V trimming: 6 bases; J trimming: 6 bases; junction bases outside the gene matches: 9. CDR1 and CDR2 from the germline V gene are LNHDA and SQIVND (reference sequence). CDR3 sequence reads: CASRFRGLAGVPGELFF. CDR3 in DNA: TGTGCCAGTAGGTTTAGGGGACTAGCGGGAGTGCCCGGGGAGCTGTTTTTT.

V is TRBV30 and J is TRBJ2-1; TRBD2 matches 10 bases. CDR3 length equals 14 residues. J lost 7 bases, V lost 3 bases, and 6 bases had no gene match. The germline CDR1 and CDR2 sequences are GTSNPN and SVGIG (reference sequence). CDR3 nucleotides: TGTGCCTGGAGCGCTCTAGCGGGGGTAAATGAGCAGTTCTTC. It yields the protein CAWSALAGVNEQFF.

The chain is built from TRBV28 and TRBJ2-7, with 9 nucleotides matching TRBD2. CDR3 length: 15 amino acids. Losses at the gene ends were 6 bases for V and 7 bases for J; bases not matched to a gene: 13. CDR1 MDHEN and CDR2 SYDVKM come from the germline V gene. The DNA for the CDR3 is TGTGCCAGCAGAACTTCAAGGCTAGCGGGGAATGAGCAGTACTTC. Its protein is CASRTSRLAGNEQYF.

V gene TRBV19 combines with J gene TRBJ2-3, with a weak D call TRBD2 (6 bases). The germline gives CDR1 LNHDA, CDR2 SQIVND (reference sequence). The V and J ends lost 3 bases and 2 bases respectively, with 15 bases between them. The CDR3 length is 16 residues. CDR3: CASSIGNRRDTDTQYF. CDR3 DNA: TGTGCCAGTAGTATCGGGAATCGGCGGGACACAGATACGCAGTATTTT. The complete variable domain, with remaining parts taken from reference TRBV19 and TRBJ2-3, reads DGGITQSPKYLFRKEGQNVTLSCEQNLNHDAMYWYRQDPGQGLRLIYYSQIVNDFQKGDIAEGYSVSREKKESFPLTVTSAQKNPTAFYLCASSIGNRRDTDTQYFGPGTRLTVL.

CDR3: CASSLFLAAGANVLTF. The CDR3 DNA follows: TGTGCCAGCAGTTTATTCTTGGCAGCTGGGGCCAACGTCCTGACTTTC. The genes are TRBV27 and TRBJ2-6; D remains unclear. V lost 1 base and J lost 2, with 9 bases in between. The V gene's germline CDR1 is MNHEY and CDR2 SMNVEV (reference sequence). The CDR3 runs to 16 residues.

The rearrangement joins TRBV25-1 to TRBJ2-2; D is ambiguous. CDR1 and CDR2 from the germline V gene are MGHDK and SYGVNS. The CDR3 length is 16 residues. Deletions cut 4 bases from V and 2 bases from J, with 14 bases between. The CDR3 DNA follows: TGTGCCAGCAGTGTTTTATCAGGTTTCAACACCGGGGAGCTGTTTTTT. Its translation: CASSVLSGFNTGELFF.

V usage is TRBV3-1 (or the pseudogene TRBV3-2) and J usage is TRBJ1-1; 7 nucleotides agree with TRBD1. J gave up 5 bases and V 3 bases, and 9 bases lay outside the gene matches. The CDR3 contains 15 residues. Germline V gene sequence: CDR1 LGHDT, CDR2 YNNKEL (reference sequence). For the CDR3, the DNA is TGTGCCAGCAGCCACCGACAGGGTAGTGATACTGAAGCTTTCTTT. Its translation is CASSHRQGSDTEAFF.

The chain employs TRBV18 and TRBJ2-3; 9 nucleotides line up with TRBD1. The germline CDR1 and CDR2 sequences are KGHSH and LQKENI. V was pared by 3 bases and J by 4 bases, with 2 bases of the junction left unmatched. The CDR3 contains 14 residues. CDR3 bases: TGTGCCAGCTCACCGGGACAGGGACCAGATACGCAGTATTTT. It specifies CASSPGQGPDTQYF.

V and J are TRBV15 and TRBJ1-1, with TRBD1 as a possible D gene (5 bases). The length of the CDR3 is 14 residues. Per germline, CDR1 LNHNV and CDR2 YYDKDF (reference sequence). V shed 1 base and J shed 4 bases, with 10 bases lying between them. The CDR3 DNA reads TGTGCCACCAGCAGAGGGGGCTGGGGCACTGAAGCTTTCTTT. Protein sequence: CATSRGGWGTEAFF.

This chain connects TRBV25-1 to TRBJ1-3; 9 nucleotides match TRBD1. V trimming: 1 base; J trimming: 2 bases; junction bases outside the gene matches: 3. This CDR3 spans 16 amino acids. Germline V CDR1 and CDR2: MGHDK, SYGVNS. CDR3 amino acids: CASSELGTGTGNTIYF. CDR3 nucleotide sequence: TGTGCCAGCAGTGAATTAGGGACAGGGACTGGAAACACCATATATTTT.

This chain uses TRBV5-1 with TRBJ2-5; D perhaps matches TRBD1 (5 bases). With 4 bases removed from V and 9 bases from J, the gap between germline ends came to 16 bases. In germline, CDR1 is SGHRS, CDR2 YFSETQ. There are 13 residues in the CDR3. The CDR3 reads CASSTEDQGAQYF. The CDR3 DNA reads TGCGCCAGCAGCACGGAAGACCAAGGGGCCCAGTACTTC.

V and J are TRBV4-3 and TRBJ1-3; tentatively, D is TRBD1 (5 bases). Trimming pared 3 bases from V and 4 bases from J, leaving 7 bases between. The CDR3 loop spans 13 amino acids. Per the germline V gene, CDR1 is LGHNA and CDR2 is YSLEER. The CDR3 DNA sequence: TGCGCCAGCAGCCAGGGGCCCGGAAACACCATATATTTT. Its protein is CASSQGPGNTIYF.

This clone was counted only a few times. This rearrangement joins TRBV10-3 to TRBJ2-7; D possibly corresponds to TRBD1 (6 bases). The CDR3 extends over 16 amino acids. From germline, CDR1 is ENHRY and CDR2 SYGVKD. Trimming removed 6 bases at V and 2 bases at J, with 20 bases between. The DNA for the CDR3 is TGTGCCATCAGCTCGACGGTGACAGGTTCAGCCTACGAGCAGTACTTC. This codes for CAISSTVTGSAYEQYF.

The chain combines TRBV5-5 with TRBJ2-7; 8 positions agree with TRBD1. The CDR3 consists of 15 residues. The germline gives CDR1 SGHKS, CDR2 YYEKEE (reference sequence). V lost 3 bases to trimming and J lost 2 bases; unmatched junction nucleotides: 7. The CDR3 loop reads CASSYLRDRTYEQYF. In nucleotides, the CDR3 is TGTGCCAGCAGCTATCTTCGGGACAGGACCTACGAGCAGTACTTC.

The CDR3 here is CASSLPRSPGGTVVNTEAFF. CDR3 nucleotide sequence: TGTGCCAGCAGTTTACCCCGATCCCCCGGGGGGACCGTGGTGAACACTGAAGCTTTCTTT. V gene TRBV28 combines with J gene TRBJ1-1, with D maybe TRBD1 (5 bases). The CDR3 is 20 amino acids. CDR1 is MDHEN, CDR2 SYDVKM, per germline. The ends were cut back, 2 bases at V and 0 bases at J, with 25 bases in the middle.

V and J are TRBV7-2 and TRBJ2-1; 10 nucleotides align to TRBD2. The CDR3 sequence is 18 residues long. CDR1 is SGHTA and CDR2 is FQGNSA in the germline V gene. J gave up 0 bases and V 5 bases, and 10 bases lay outside the gene matches. The CDR3: CASSPLGVAGGSYNEQFF. The CDR3 DNA is TGTGCCAGCAGCCCCCTGGGGGTAGCGGGGGGCTCCTACAATGAGCAGTTCTTC. The complete variable domain, with remaining parts taken from reference TRBV7-2 and TRBJ2-1, reads GAGVSQSPSNKVTEKGKDVELRCDPISGHTALYWYRQSLGQGLEFLIYFQGNSAPDKSGLPSDRFSAERTGGSVSTLTIQRTQQEDSAVYLCASSPLGVAGGSYNEQFFGPGTRLTVL.

This clone was picked up one time. DNA of the CDR3: TGTGCCAGCAGCCAAGATTCGGGGATGAACACTGAAGCTTTCTTT. It yields the protein CASSQDSGMNTEAFF. The rearrangement joins TRBV4-2 to TRBJ1-1; D gene unclear. V was shortened by 0 bases and J by 0 bases, with 8 bases between the two germline ends. CDR3 length equals 15 residues. CDR1 and CDR2 from the germline V gene are LGHNA and YNFKEQ.

The V and J genes are TRBV2 and TRBJ1-2; D gene unclear. CDR3 size: 13 residues. The germline V and J ends were trimmed by 7 bases and 2 bases, with 11 bases remaining between them. CDR1 is SNHLY, CDR2 FYNNEI, per germline. The CDR3 nucleotides read TGTGCCAGCAATCCGGGATGGAACTATGGCTACACCTTC. Protein: CASNPGWNYGYTF.